A selection of T cell receptor beta chains follows, all from one sample in a study of cytomegalovirus exposure and HLA in healthy donors. The protocol was immunoSEQ multiplex PCR, while the TCRdb copy is restricted to in-frame clones and leaves out a portion. The table includes about 140,000 clones, about nine tenths detected once. The specimen was PBMCs. The receptors were gathered from a man between 18 and 35 years old in good health and CMV-seronegative. CDR3s include the opening cysteine and the closing phenylalanine or tryptophan. A D gene is named only where the DNA matches it firmly. Clone size is not always given. Where it is, it says once, few, many or a class for expanded clones.

d_call j_call clone_size v_call cdr3_aa cdr3_nt
TRBD2 TRBJ2-5 . TRBV2 CASSAREGPRETQYF TGTGCCAGCAGTGCACGGGAGGGCCCCAGAGAGACCCAGTACTTC
. TRBJ2-7 . TRBV2 CASSEEGGATYEQYF TGTGCCAGCAGTGAGGAGGGGGGGGCAACCTACGAGCAGTACTTC
TRBD2 TRBJ2-7 . TRBV18 CASSPPMGGGSYEQYF TGTGCCAGCTCACCACCGATGGGGGGGGGTTCCTACGAGCAGTACTTC
. TRBJ2-7 . TRBV28 CASSFHPGYEQYF TGTGCCAGCAGTTTCCACCCCGGGTACGAGCAGTACTTC
TRBD2 TRBJ2-1 . TRBV7-2 CASSSLAASYNEQFF TGTGCCAGCAGCTCTCTAGCGGCATCCTACAATGAGCAGTTCTTC
. TRBJ1-2 . TRBV7-9 CASSLGDPYYGYTF TGTGCCAGCAGCTTAGGAGATCCCTACTATGGCTACACCTTC
TRBD1 TRBJ2-7 . TRBV6-5 CASSYGSGTGAYEQYF TGTGCCAGCAGTTACGGATCCGGGACAGGGGCGTACGAGCAGTACTTC
. TRBJ1-5 . TRBV2 CASKPGRDNQPQHF TGTGCCAGCAAACCAGGACGGGACAATCAGCCCCAGCATTTT
TRBD2 TRBJ2-1 . TRBV2 CASKGGTSGGVPAYNEQFF TGTGCCAGCAAGGGAGGGACTAGCGGGGGGGTACCCGCCTACAATGAGCAGTTCTTC
. TRBJ1-2 . TRBV5-5 CASTLVKGAPGYTF TGTGCCAGCACTTTGGTAAAAGGGGCGCCGGGCTACACCTTC
. TRBJ1-5 . TRBV5-1 CASSLAGGFNQPQHF TGCGCCAGCAGCTTGGCGGGGGGTTTCAATCAGCCCCAGCATTTT
. TRBJ2-7 . TRBV12-5 CASGPHSEATYEQYF TGTGCTAGTGGTCCTCACTCGGAGGCGACCTACGAGCAGTACTTC
TRBD1 TRBJ2-7 . TRBV6-6 CASSYWGQGPQNEQYF TGTGCCAGCAGTTACTGGGGACAGGGGCCTCAGAACGAGCAGTACTTC
TRBD1 TRBJ1-2 . TRBV28 CASSVGQGTYGYTF TGTGCCAGCAGTGTGGGACAGGGGACCTATGGCTACACCTTC
. TRBJ1-5 once TRBV4-3 CASSQAWVTDGSQPQHF TGCGCCAGCAGCCAAGCGTGGGTGACAGACGGCAGTCAGCCCCAGCATTTT
. TRBJ1-1 . TRBV6-1 CASSDTGRGWHTEAFF TGTGCCAGCAGTGATACCGGTCGAGGTTGGCATACTGAAGCTTTCTTT
TRBD1 TRBJ2-5 . TRBV6-1 CASSEFTGGEETQYF TGTGCCAGCAGTGAATTTACAGGGGGCGAAGAGACCCAGTACTTC
. TRBJ2-1 . TRBV6-5 CASSYGGQYNEQFF TGTGCCAGCAGTTATGGGGGCCAATACAATGAGCAGTTCTTC
TRBD1 TRBJ1-2 . TRBV9 CASSTGTGLDGYTF TGTGCCAGCAGCACCGGGACAGGGTTAGATGGCTACACCTTC
TRBD1 TRBJ2-7 . TRBV5-4 CASSLSGTGFYEQYF TGTGCCAGCAGCTTATCCGGGACAGGGTTCTACGAGCAGTACTTC
. TRBJ1-1 . TRBV5-6 CASSTYDRLTEAFF TGTGCCAGCAGCACCTATGACAGATTGACTGAAGCTTTCTTT
TRBD2 TRBJ2-1 few TRBV6-4 CASSDSAGDYNEQFF TGTGCCAGCAGTGACTCCGCGGGAGATTACAATGAGCAGTTCTTC
TRBD2 TRBJ2-3 few TRBV6-5 CASSYSAGGADTQYF TGTGCCAGCAGTTACTCAGCCGGGGGGGCGGATACGCAGTATTTT
TRBD2 TRBJ2-7 . TRBV13 CASSLAGREGSYEQYF TGTGCCAGCAGCTTAGCGGGGCGGGAGGGGTCCTACGAGCAGTACTTC
TRBD1 TRBJ2-5 . TRBV5-1 CASSAPETGGETQYF TGCGCCAGCAGCGCGCCGGAGACAGGGGGGGAGACCCAGTACTTC
TRBD2 TRBJ2-7 . TRBV6-6 CASSSSREAYEQYF TGTGCCAGCAGCTCCTCCCGGGAGGCCTACGAGCAGTACTTC
TRBD2 TRBJ2-5 . TRBV28 CASSLLKSGRRETQYF TGTGCCAGCAGTTTATTGAAAAGCGGGAGACGAGAGACCCAGTACTTC
. TRBJ1-2 few TRBV7-9 CASSRLNYGYTF TGTGCCAGCAGCCGTCTGAACTATGGCTACACCTTC
. TRBJ2-7 . TRBV7-9 CASSRPIAGPNYEQYF TGTGCCAGCAGCCGCCCGATCGCAGGGCCCAACTACGAGCAGTACTTC
. TRBJ1-2 . TRBV29-1 CSVEDRQTPTNYGYTF TGCAGCGTTGAAGATCGGCAGACACCTACTAACTATGGCTACACCTTC
. TRBJ2-6 . TRBV10-3 CATAAGLHSGANVLTF TGTGCCACCGCGGCGGGGTTACACTCTGGGGCCAACGTCCTGACTTTC
. TRBJ2-5 . TRBV7-7 CASSTRGQIEETQYF TGTGCCAGCAGCACACGGGGACAAATCGAGGAGACCCAGTACTTC
. TRBJ1-5 . TRBV5-1 CASSLDRDQPQHF TGCGCCAGCAGCTTGGACAGGGATCAGCCCCAGCATTTT
. TRBJ1-2 . TRBV5-6 CASSLQGNYGYTF TGTGCCAGCAGCTTACAGGGAAACTATGGCTACACCTTC
TRBD2 TRBJ2-7 . TRBV28 CASSLRGRAYEQYF TGTGCCAGCAGTTTGCGCGGGAGGGCCTACGAGCAGTACTTC
. TRBJ2-3 . TRBV10-3 CAIARVSTDTQYF TGTGCCATCGCCAGGGTGAGCACAGATACGCAGTATTTT
. TRBJ1-6 few TRBV11-1 CASSRTGNNSPLHF TGTGCCAGCAGTCGGACTGGGAATAATTCACCCCTCCACTTT
. TRBJ2-7 . TRBV27 CASSPSRGPLSYEQYF TGTGCCAGCTCTCCCTCGCGGGGGCCGCTTTCCTACGAGCAGTACTTC
TRBD2 TRBJ2-1 . TRBV6-6 CASIILRAGGRNEQFF TGTGCCAGCATTATACTAAGAGCGGGAGGCCGCAATGAGCAGTTCTTC
. TRBJ1-5 . TRBV7-8 CASSFDSQITQPQHF TGTGCCAGCAGCTTCGACAGCCAGATCACTCAGCCCCAGCATTTT
. TRBJ2-3 . TRBV6-1 CASSPRTQTDTQYF TGTGCCAGCAGCCCGAGGACTCAGACAGATACGCAGTATTTT